The next 7 T cell receptor beta chains were all read from a single sample in a study of T cells in Graves' hyperthyroidism and ophthalmopathy. It was RNA transcripts that yielded the amplified TCR beta CDR3 regions. The HTBI primer set served for first-round RT-PCR of the TCR CDR3. TCRdb itself ran the multiplex PCR reads through MiXCR, one entry per CDR3 protein. The sample lists 300,000 to 450,000 distinct CDR3 sequences, around 25% occurring once. Sequencing used blood. The receptors were gathered from a man aged 45 to 65 with Graves' hyperthyroidism.

CDR3 amino acids: CASSQDRRIGVIQYF. The CDR3 region has the DNA TGTGCCAGCAGCCAAGACCGCCGCATCGGGGTGATTCAGTACTTC. J is TRBJ2-4 and V is TRBV3-1; possibly TRBD2 for D (5 bases). Trimming took 0 bases from V and 10 from J, leaving 16 bases between them. The CDR3 is made up of 15 amino acids. In germline, CDR1 is LGHDT, CDR2 YNNKEL (reference sequence).

In this sample, this clonotype turned up a few times. This sequence joins TRBV7-9 and TRBJ2-7; 7 positions match TRBD1. V lost 0 bases to trimming and J lost 4 bases; unmatched junction nucleotides: 3. The germline V gene encodes CDR1 SEHNR and CDR2 FQNEAQ (reference sequence). The CDR3 sequence is 14 residues long. The CDR3 DNA reads TGTGCCAGCAGCTTAGCCGACAGGGCGTACGAGCAGTACTTC. Protein sequence: CASSLADRAYEQYF.

The genes are TRBV11-3 and TRBJ2-3; weak D call: TRBD2 (6 bases). This CDR3 region has 14 residues. Trimming removed 5 bases from V and 4 bases from J, with 13 bases in between. Germline V lookup: CDR1 SGHNT, CDR2 YENEEA. The CDR3 here is CASSERETPDTQYF. CDR3 coding DNA: TGTGCCAGCAGCGAACGGGAGACTCCAGATACGCAGTATTTT. Together with reference TRBV11-3 and TRBJ2-3, the CDR3 gives the full variable domain: EAGVVQSPRYKIIEKKQPVAFWCNPISGHNTLYWYLQNLGQGPELLIRYENEEAVDDSQLPKDRFSAERLKGVDSTLKIQPAELGDSAVYLCASSERETPDTQYFGPGTRLTVL.

The V and J genes are TRBV6-2 or TRBV6-3 and TRBJ2-5; D may be TRBD1 (6 bases). V was clipped by 5 bases and J by 5 bases, with 18 bases between them. Looked up from germline, CDR1 is MNHEY and CDR2 is SVGEGT. The CDR3 is 15 residues long. The CDR3 is CASSLLQGRGETQYF. In DNA, the CDR3 is TGTGCCAGCAGTCTCCTACAGGGAAGGGGGGAGACCCAGTACTTC.

V usage is TRBV15 and J usage is TRBJ2-5; 9 positions agree with TRBD1. The CDR3 length is 13 residues. The germline V gene has CDR1 LNHNV and CDR2 YYDKDF (reference sequence). V shed 6 bases and J 5 bases; nucleotides not matched to a gene: 4. The CDR3 DNA sequence: TGTGCCACCAGGGACAGGGGATTCGAGACCCAGTACTTC. Translated, it gives CATRDRGFETQYF.

CDR3 loop: CSVGDMSSQYF. The CDR3 nucleotides read TGCAGCGTCGGGGACATGTCCTCTCAGTACTTC. The chain employs TRBV29-1 and TRBJ2-4, with D possibly matching TRBD1 (6 bases). This CDR3 spans 11 amino acids. Germline loops: CDR1 SQVTM, CDR2 ANQGSEA. V shed 6 bases and J shed 12 bases, with 15 bases lying between them.

In this sample, this clonotype turned up a few times. The chain uses TRBV7-3 and TRBJ2-4; D possibly matches TRBD1 or TRBD2 (7 bases each). Looked up from germline, CDR1 is SGHTA and CDR2 is FQGTGA. The CDR3 sequence is 14 residues long. V lost 6 bases to trimming and J lost 6 bases, with 15 bases between them. DNA for the CDR3: TGTGCCAGCAGTTTCAGGGGGGGTCGAAACATTCAGTACTTC. Protein product: CASSFRGGRNIQYF.